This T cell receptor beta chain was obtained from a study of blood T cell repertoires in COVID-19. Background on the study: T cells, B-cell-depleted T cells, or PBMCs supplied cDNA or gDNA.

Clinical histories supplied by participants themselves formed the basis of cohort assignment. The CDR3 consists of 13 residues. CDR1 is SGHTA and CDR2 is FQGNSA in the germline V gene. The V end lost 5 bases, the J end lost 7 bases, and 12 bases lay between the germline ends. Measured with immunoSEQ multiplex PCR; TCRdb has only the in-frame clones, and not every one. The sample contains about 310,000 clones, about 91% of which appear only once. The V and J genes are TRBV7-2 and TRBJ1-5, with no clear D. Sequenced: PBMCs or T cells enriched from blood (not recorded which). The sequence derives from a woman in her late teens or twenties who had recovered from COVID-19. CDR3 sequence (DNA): TGTGCCAGCAGCCTAACGAGAGGGCAGCCCCAGCATTTT. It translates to CASSLTRGQPQHF.